This T cell receptor beta chain emerged from a study of T cells in Graves' hyperthyroidism and ophthalmopathy. Absence of ophthalmopathy progression within 18 months defined stable Graves' hyperthyroidism. RNA transcripts served as the template for amplifying TCR beta CDR3 regions. The primer set for the first-round RT-PCR of the TCR CDR3 was HTBI. A single record per CDR3 protein comes from TCRdb applying MiXCR to the multiplex PCR reads. The data hold 300,000 to 400,000 distinct CDR3 sequences, with approximately 13% observed a single time. This clonotype came up many times. Antigen specificity is unknown. Looked up from germline, CDR1 is MNHNS and CDR2 is SASEGT. V lost 0 bases, J lost 6 bases, and 6 bases stayed unmatched. This CDR3 comprises 16 residues. The study's findings and limits: Researchers report that a 13 V-J model separated ophthalmopathy from stable hyperthyroidism. Blood also carried most thyroid clonotypes expanded above 0.001. A median 6.5 months before onset, the model predicted ophthalmopathy.

The genes are TRBV6-1 and TRBJ1-5; 9 positions match TRBD1. The clonotype comes from a woman aged 18-29 years with Graves' hyperthyroidism. Sample: blood. The CDR3 here is CASSEAGTGHGQPQHF. In nucleotides, the CDR3 is TGTGCCAGCAGTGAAGCCGGGACAGGGCACGGTCAGCCCCAGCATTTT.